The 21 T cell receptor beta chains given below trace back to one sample, sequenced in a study of STAT5B mutations in CD4+ large granular lymphocyte leukemia. Clones were sequenced by immunoSEQ multiplex PCR, and TCRdb holds only the in-frame ones, with some missing. The data show approximately 39,000 clones, about 82% seen once. Sequenced sample: CD4+ T cells from blood buffy coats. The receptors were gathered from a human donor in good health.

V usage is TRBV6-1 and J usage is TRBJ2-7; possibly TRBD2 for D (6 bases). The CDR3 spans 14 residues. Germline-derived CDR1 and CDR2 are MNHNS and SASEGT. Trimming stripped 4 bases from V and 1 base from J, with 11 bases between. CDR3 in amino acids: CASSAEGPSYEQYF. CDR3 in DNA: TGTGCCAGCAGTGCGGAGGGCCCTTCCTACGAGCAGTACTTC.

The chain carries TRBV6-5 and TRBJ1-1; D remains unclear. The germline V gene has CDR1 MNHEY and CDR2 SVGAGI. Trimming stripped 2 bases from V and 0 bases from J, with 10 bases between. CDR3 size: 15 residues. Here the CDR3 DNA reads TGTGCCAGCAGTTACGGTGCCGTAATGAACACTGAAGCTTTCTTT. Its protein product is CASSYGAVMNTEAFF.

The chain couples TRBV5-6 to TRBJ2-2; 9 bases fit TRBD2. This CDR3 is built from 16 residues. CDR1 and CDR2 from the germline V gene are SGHDT and YYEEEE. V shed 2 bases, J shed 8 bases, and the junction held 10 bases outside the gene matches. The CDR3 nucleotides read TGTGCCAGCAGCTTTGGAGGGCTAGCGGGACGTGGGGAGCTGTTTTTT. Its translation: CASSFGGLAGRGELFF.

This chain links TRBV6-1 with TRBJ1-5; no definite D call. The V end was cut by 1 base, the J end by 4 bases, with 8 bases between. This CDR3 contains 14 residues. In germline, CDR1 is MNHNS, CDR2 SASEGT. CDR3 residues: CASSEVSTNQPQHF. DNA for the CDR3: TGTGCCAGCAGTGAAGTCTCCACGAATCAGCCCCAGCATTTT.

V gene TRBV19 combines with J gene TRBJ2-3; D gene unclear. V lost 2 bases and J 2 bases, leaving 14 bases between the germline ends. Looked up from germline, CDR1 is LNHDA and CDR2 is SQIVND (reference sequence). CDR3 size: 16 residues. CDR3 in DNA: TGTGCCAGTAGTATACTCGAACATTCCCCCACAGATACGCAGTATTTT. Its translation: CASSILEHSPTDTQYF.

The V call is TRBV6-5, the J call TRBJ1-2; TRBD1 aligns across 7 bases. Germline V gene data show CDR1 as MNHEY and CDR2 as SVGAGI. With 7 bases clipped from V and 6 bases from J, the junction kept 8 bases outside the gene matches. This CDR3 is 13 amino acids long. DNA of the CDR3: TGTGCCAGCAAGGGGGACAGCTACCATGGCTACACCTTC. Protein: CASKGDSYHGYTF.

This chain links TRBV4-1 with TRBJ1-6, with D possibly matching TRBD1 (6 bases). Germline V gene lookup returns CDR1 MGHRA and CDR2 YSYEKL. V lost 2 bases, J lost 8 bases, and 13 bases lay in between. CDR3 length: 15 residues. CDR3 DNA sequence: TGCGCCAGCAGCCAAACAGGGCAGGGACATTCACCCCTCCACTTT. Translated: CASSQTGQGHSPLHF.

The chain employs TRBV12-5 and TRBJ1-2; TRBD1 is a possible D gene (5 bases). Trimming cost V 7 bases and J 4 bases, with 13 bases left between them. This CDR3 region has 13 residues. Germline lookup yields CDR1 LGHNT and CDR2 FRNRAP. The CDR3 coding sequence is TGTGCTAGTGCCCGGGACGCAGGCTATGGCTACACCTTC. As protein: CASARDAGYGYTF.

The chain couples TRBV6-5 to TRBJ2-7; TRBD2 matches at 7 bases. J lost 0 bases, V lost 4 bases, and 3 bases had no gene match. The CDR3 totals 14 residues. Germline CDR1 reads MNHEY; CDR2 reads SVGAGI. DNA of the CDR3: TGTGCCAGCAGTTCCGGGACTACCTCCTACGAGCAGTACTTC. It translates to CASSSGTTSYEQYF.

This clone was counted a single time. The J gene is TRBJ2-7, the V gene TRBV5-1; 7 bases align to TRBD1. With V trimmed by 4 bases and J by 6 bases, 7 bases remained unmatched. The CDR3 runs to 13 residues. Germline CDR1 reads SGHRS; CDR2 reads YFSETQ. CDR3 residues: CASSPTGVGEQYF. The CDR3, as DNA: TGCGCCAGCAGCCCCACAGGGGTTGGCGAGCAGTACTTC. The full variable domain, rest sourced from reference TRBV5-1 and TRBJ2-7, is KAGVTQTPRYLIKTRGQQVTLSCSPISGHRSVSWYQQTPGQGLQFLFEYFSETQRNKGNFPGRFSGRQFSNSRSEMNVSTLELGDSALYLCASSPTGVGEQYFGPGTRLTVT.

The chain uses TRBV28 and TRBJ2-2; 11 bases align to TRBD1. The V gene end was trimmed by 9 bases and the J gene end by 3 bases; junction bases not matched to a gene: 15. Germline V CDR1 and CDR2: MDHEN, SYDVKM. The CDR3 length is 18 residues. The CDR3: CASSPGQGGGHYTGELFF. For the CDR3, the DNA is TGTGCCAGTAGCCCGGGACAGGGGGGTGGACACTACACCGGGGAGCTGTTTTTT. The variable domain in full, completed from reference TRBV28 and TRBJ2-2, reads DVKVTQSSRYLVKRTGEKVFLECVQDMDHENMFWYRQDPGLGLRLIYFSYDVKMKEKGDIPEGYSVSREKKERFSLILESASTNQTSMYLCASSPGQGGGHYTGELFFGEGSRLTVL.

The rearrangement links TRBV18 to TRBJ2-7; D is perhaps TRBD1 or TRBD2 (5 bases each). The CDR3 runs 15 residues. Germline values: CDR1 KGHSH, CDR2 LQKENI. Between the trimmed V and J ends, which lost 2 bases and 0 bases, there was a span of 11 bases. The CDR3 nucleotides read TGTGCCAGCTCACCAACGGGACCCAACTCCTACGAGCAGTACTTC. Protein sequence: CASSPTGPNSYEQYF.

This clone was observed a handful of times. The chain employs TRBV18 and TRBJ2-2, with 9 bases aligning to TRBD1. The junction had 7 bases not matched to a gene; V was cut back by 4 bases and J by 4 bases. CDR3 size: 16 residues. Germline V lookup: CDR1 KGHSH, CDR2 LQKENI. The CDR3 coding sequence is TGTGCCAGCTCACAACAGGGGGCGCCGGGCACCGGGGAGCTGTTTTTT. Protein sequence: CASSQQGAPGTGELFF.

The chain uses TRBV7-9 and TRBJ2-2; possible D gene TRBD1, 6 bases. Germline V gene lookup returns CDR1 SEHNR and CDR2 FQNEAQ (reference sequence). V was shortened by 4 bases and J by 8 bases, with 14 bases between the two germline ends. The CDR3 loop spans 14 amino acids. CDR3 in amino acids: CASSSRTAGGELFF. CDR3 DNA sequence: TGTGCCAGCAGCTCCAGGACAGCCGGAGGGGAGCTGTTTTTT.

The chain couples TRBV18 to TRBJ1-1, with unresolved D. Germline CDR1 reads KGHSH; CDR2 reads LQKENI. V was trimmed by 1 base and J by 0 bases, leaving 15 bases between them. This CDR3 spans 17 amino acids. CDR3 sequence reads: CASSPQDGRPMNTEAFF. Here the CDR3 DNA reads TGTGCCAGCTCACCACAGGACGGCAGACCCATGAACACTGAAGCTTTCTTT.

The rearrangement uses TRBV27 and TRBJ2-7; 9 bases match TRBD1. The CDR3 loop spans 16 amino acids. V lost 5 bases and J lost 0; bases outside the gene matches: 8. CDR1 and CDR2 (germline): MNHEY, SMNVEV (reference sequence). CDR3 DNA: TGTGCCAGCAGTCCGGGACAGGGCCGAAGCTCCTACGAGCAGTACTTC. It specifies CASSPGQGRSSYEQYF.

The chain links TRBV10-3 to TRBJ1-3, with D uncertain. Trimming removed 7 bases from V and 4 bases from J, with 14 bases in between. The CDR3 is 14 residues long. Germline loops: CDR1 ENHRY, CDR2 SYGVKD. CDR3 in amino acids: CAIKEGGAGNTIYF. CDR3 nucleotide sequence: TGTGCCATCAAAGAGGGTGGAGCCGGAAACACCATATATTTT.

J is TRBJ1-1 and V is TRBV5-6, with no clear D. The CDR3 covers 12 residues. V dropped 2 bases and J dropped 6 bases, with 8 bases sitting between them. CDR1 and CDR2 from the germline V gene are SGHDT and YYEEEE. For the CDR3, the DNA is TGTGCCAGCAGCTTCCTCGGGCCTGAAGCTTTCTTT. This translates into CASSFLGPEAFF.

The J gene is TRBJ1-5, the V gene TRBV19; 11 bases align to TRBD1. Per germline, CDR1 LNHDA and CDR2 SQIVND (reference sequence). The ends lost 2 bases at V and 11 bases at J; junction bases unmatched: 8. This CDR3 region has 15 residues. CDR3 protein: CASSIRGQGGRAQHF. The CDR3 nucleotides read TGTGCCAGTAGTATAAGGGGACAGGGGGGTCGGGCCCAGCATTTT.

The chain links TRBV9 to TRBJ2-7; D possibly uses TRBD1 or TRBD2 (5 bases each). Germline V gene sequence: CDR1 SGDLS, CDR2 YYNGEE. The V end was cut by 4 bases, the J end by 3 bases, with 11 bases between. This CDR3 comprises 13 residues. In DNA, the CDR3 is TGTGCCAGCAGCCGGGACGCCGGCTACGAGCAGTACTTC. Translating it yields CASSRDAGYEQYF.

CDR3: CASSPPRRGGANTGELFF. CDR3 nucleotides: TGTGCCAGCTCACCACCGAGGAGAGGGGGGGCGAACACCGGGGAGCTGTTTTTT. This chain links TRBV18 with TRBJ2-2, with D possibly TRBD2 on 7 matching bases. The V gene's germline CDR1 is KGHSH and CDR2 LQKENI. Trimming removed 0 bases at V and 0 bases at J, with 14 bases between. The CDR3 is made up of 18 amino acids.